The 16 T cell receptor beta chains reported below all come from one sample, sequenced in a study of blood T cell repertoires in COVID-19. The data were produced by immunoSEQ multiplex PCR, yet TCRdb's version contains in-frame clones alone and is incomplete. The table shows under 200,000 clones, with 88% occurring only once. The material sequenced was peripheral blood. The receptors shown here come from a young man with active or convalescent COVID-19.

This clone was seen only a few times. The rearrangement joins TRBV30 to TRBJ2-1; 8 bases fit TRBD1. Per the germline V gene, CDR1 is GTSNPN and CDR2 is SVGIG (reference sequence). The CDR3 loop spans 14 amino acids. J gave up 6 bases and V 6 bases, and 10 bases lay outside the gene matches. The CDR3 region is CACQGQVGTNEQFF. The CDR3 DNA reads TGTGCCTGCCAGGGACAGGTGGGGACCAATGAGCAGTTCTTC. Using reference TRBV30 and TRBJ2-1 for the parts outside the CDR3, the full variable domain is SQTIHQWPATLVQPVGSPLSLECTVEGTSNPNLYWYRQAAGRGLQLLFYSVGIGQISSEVPQNLSASRPQDRQFILSSKKLLLSDSGFYLCACQGQVGTNEQFFGPGTRLTVL.

The chain recombines TRBV3-1 (or the pseudogene TRBV3-2) with TRBJ2-5; D perhaps matches TRBD1 (7 bases). Germline CDR1 LGHDT, CDR2 YNNKEL (reference sequence). The CDR3 totals 13 residues. Trimming took 6 bases from V and 4 from J, leaving 12 bases between them. This CDR3 reads CASSFQGGETQYF. Written as DNA, the CDR3 is TGTGCCAGCAGTTTCCAGGGGGGAGAGACCCAGTACTTC.

The chain's CDR3 is CASMRVMNTEAFF. The CDR3 region has the DNA TGTGCCAGTATGAGGGTTATGAACACTGAAGCTTTCTTT. The chain couples TRBV12-3 or TRBV12-4 to TRBJ1-1, with no clear D. The CDR3 covers 13 residues. The V and J ends lost 9 bases and 0 bases respectively, with 11 bases between them.

This clone was picked up a small number of times. This chain joins TRBV5-1 and TRBJ2-5; the match to TRBD2 covers 11 bases. This CDR3 comprises 15 residues. The germline gives CDR1 SGHRS, CDR2 YFSETQ. V dropped 3 bases and J dropped 5; count of bases not matched to a gene: 6. The CDR3 reads CASSSIAGGPETQYF. DNA of the CDR3: TGCGCCAGCAGCTCCATAGCGGGGGGGCCTGAGACCCAGTACTTC.

The V call is TRBV7-2, the J call TRBJ1-2; 9 bases match TRBD1. Germline V CDR1 and CDR2: SGHTA, FQGNSA. Trimming took 1 base from V and 6 from J; bases not matched to a gene: 3. This CDR3 has 14 amino acids. CDR3 in amino acids: CASSLGTGADGYTF. The CDR3 DNA reads TGTGCCAGCAGCTTAGGGACAGGGGCTGATGGCTACACCTTC.

The chain uses TRBV29-1 and TRBJ1-4; D call uncertain. Trimming removed 2 bases from V and 11 bases from J, with 18 bases in between. The CDR3 has 14 residues. Germline CDR1 is SQVTM and CDR2 is ANQGSEA. CDR3: CSVELLPQGRKLFF. The CDR3 bases are TGCAGCGTTGAACTACTTCCCCAAGGGAGGAAACTGTTTTTT.

The rearrangement links TRBV6-2 or TRBV6-3 to TRBJ2-7; TRBD2 aligns across 13 bases. The V segment lost 5 bases and the J segment 0 bases; nucleotides outside the gene matches: 7. This CDR3 has 17 amino acids. Looked up from germline, CDR1 is MNHEY and CDR2 is SVGEGT. In nucleotides, the CDR3 is TGTGCCAGCAGTACAATCGGGACTAGCGGGACCTCCTACGAGCAGTACTTC. Amino acid sequence: CASSTIGTSGTSYEQYF.

This chain joins TRBV29-1 and TRBJ1-4; D is possibly TRBD1 (5 bases). CDR3 length equals 13 residues. Germline V gene data show CDR1 as SQVTM and CDR2 as ANQGSEA. V shed 5 bases and J shed 8 bases, with 15 bases lying between them. The CDR3, as DNA: TGCAGCGTTAAAGTTGGGGCGGAGGAAAAACTGTTTTTT. This gives the protein CSVKVGAEEKLFF.

This rearrangement joins TRBV30 to TRBJ1-2; weak D call: TRBD1 (5 bases). The CDR3 extends over 13 amino acids. CDR1 is GTSNPN and CDR2 is SVGIG in the germline V gene (reference sequence). V lost 6 bases and J 4 bases, leaving 15 bases between the germline ends. CDR3 sequence reads: CACPRDGGYGYTF. The CDR3 bases are TGTGCCTGTCCTAGGGACGGGGGCTATGGCTACACCTTC.

This chain joins TRBV19 and TRBJ2-7; D is perhaps TRBD2 (6 bases). Germline V CDR1 and CDR2: LNHDA, SQIVND (reference sequence). This CDR3 spans 12 amino acids. Between the trimmed V and J ends, which lost 1 base and 6 bases, there was a span of 7 bases. CDR3 DNA sequence: TGTGCCAGTAGTATAGGGAGGGGCGAGCAGTACTTC. This gives the protein CASSIGRGEQYF. The full variable domain, with the rest looked up from reference TRBV19 and TRBJ2-7, is DGGITQSPKYLFRKEGQNVTLSCEQNLNHDAMYWYRQDPGQGLRLIYYSQIVNDFQKGDIAEGYSVSREKKESFPLTVTSAQKNPTAFYLCASSIGRGEQYFGPGTRLTVT.

This clone was observed once. The J gene is TRBJ1-2, the V gene TRBV19, with D possibly being TRBD1 (6 bases). This CDR3 spans 14 amino acids. Germline V gene lookup returns CDR1 LNHDA and CDR2 SQIVND (reference sequence). The V gene lost 3 bases and the J gene lost 5 bases, with 13 bases spanning the gap. DNA of the CDR3: TGTGCCAGTAGTATCGGGGGGGCCCCGTATGGCTACACCTTC. Translating it yields CASSIGGAPYGYTF.

The J gene is TRBJ2-1, the V gene TRBV12-3 or TRBV12-4; the D is unclear. The CDR3 runs 12 residues. V was shortened by 6 bases and J by 3 bases, with 6 bases between the two germline ends. The CDR3 bases are TGTGCCAGCAGCCGCAGCTACAATGAGCAGTTCTTC. This translates into CASSRSYNEQFF.

This clone was detected only once. The chain employs TRBV4-1 and TRBJ2-3; the match to TRBD2 covers 8 bases. The CDR3 extends over 17 amino acids. The V gene's germline CDR1 is MGHRA and CDR2 YSYEKL. V was pared by 1 base and J by 1 base, with 7 bases of the junction left unmatched. The DNA for the CDR3 is TGCGCCAGCAGCCAAGGCCCCAGCGGGAGTGGCACAGATACGCAGTATTTT. Translating gives CASSQGPSGSGTDTQYF.

The genes are TRBV6-5 and TRBJ1-4, with D possibly being TRBD1 (6 bases). V lost 5 bases and J 7 bases, leaving 14 bases between the germline ends. The length of the CDR3 is 14 residues. The V gene's germline CDR1 is MNHEY and CDR2 SVGAGI. The CDR3 loop is CASSTGGRSEKLFF. CDR3 DNA sequence: TGTGCCAGCAGTACCGGGGGGCGGAGTGAAAAACTGTTTTTT.

V gene TRBV27 combines with J gene TRBJ1-2; D not resolved. CDR3 length: 16 residues. Germline V gene data show CDR1 as MNHEY and CDR2 as SMNVEV (reference sequence). V was pared by 5 bases and J by 0 bases, with 16 bases between. CDR3 sequence (DNA): TGTGCCAGCAGTCTCCAGGCTAAGCCGGCTAACTATGGCTACACCTTC. Translation gives CASSLQAKPANYGYTF.

J is TRBJ2-7 and V is TRBV30; possible D gene TRBD1, 7 bases. V was cut by 0 bases and J by 3 bases, with 12 bases left in between. Germline V CDR1 and CDR2: GTSNPN, SVGIG (reference sequence). CDR3 length equals 14 residues. CDR3 DNA sequence: TGTGCCTGGAGTGTTTCGCAGGGGGGCTACGAGCAGTACTTC. Encoded protein: CAWSVSQGGYEQYF.